Listed here are 4 T cell receptor beta chains from one sample, sequenced in a study of T cells in Graves' hyperthyroidism and ophthalmopathy. The CDR3 regions of TCR beta were amplified from RNA transcripts. The study used the HTBI primer set for a first-round RT-PCR of the TCR CDR3. A single record per CDR3 protein comes from TCRdb applying MiXCR to the multiplex PCR reads. Of more than 300,000 distinct CDR3 sequences in the sample, less than 20% are singletons; the top ten hold 40%. The sample comprised blood. All receptors come from a man between 18 and 29 years old with Graves' ophthalmopathy.

In its sample, this clonotype was seen many times. This sequence joins TRBV9 and TRBJ1-2, with 8 bases identical to TRBD1. This CDR3 is built from 14 residues. Germline CDR1 and CDR2: SGDLS and YYNGEE. Trimming took 3 bases from V and 3 from J; bases not matched to a gene: 4. The CDR3 sequence is CASSGTDRDYGYTF. As DNA, the CDR3 is TGTGCCAGCAGCGGGACGGACAGGGACTATGGCTACACCTTC.

This clonotype turned up a few times. The gene calls are TRBV28 and TRBJ2-1; TRBD1 agrees at 9 bases. Germline values: CDR1 MDHEN, CDR2 SYDVKM. This CDR3 has 15 residues. The V and J ends lost 5 bases and 7 bases, in that order; junction bases with no gene match: 9. CDR3 DNA sequence: TGTGCCAGCAGTCGTCCGGGACAGGGTTTGAATGAGCAGTTCTTC. This sequence encodes CASSRPGQGLNEQFF.

The table lists this clonotype with many counts. This chain connects TRBV11-3 to TRBJ2-1, with D maybe TRBD1 (5 bases). Germline CDR1 SGHNT, CDR2 YENEEA. V was trimmed by 0 bases and J by 2 bases, leaving 8 bases between them. The CDR3 contains 15 residues. The CDR3 DNA is TGTGCCAGCAGCTTAGACACAGGCACCTACAATGAGCAGTTCTTC. Its translation is CASSLDTGTYNEQFF. The full variable domain, with the rest looked up from reference TRBV11-3 and TRBJ2-1, is EAGVVQSPRYKIIEKKQPVAFWCNPISGHNTLYWYLQNLGQGPELLIRYENEEAVDDSQLPKDRFSAERLKGVDSTLKIQPAELGDSAVYLCASSLDTGTYNEQFFGPGTRLTVL.

This clonotype was observed at least ten times. The CDR3, as DNA: TGTGCCAGCAGCCCCGGGACAGGCGGCGTGCAGTTCTTC. Translating gives CASSPGTGGVQFF. V is TRBV11-2 and J is TRBJ2-1; 8 positions match TRBD1. Germline values: CDR1 SGHAT, CDR2 FQNNGV. The CDR3 has 13 amino acids. The V and J ends lost 5 bases and 12 bases, in that order; junction bases with no gene match: 9.